Listed below are T cell receptor beta chains from one sample, sequenced in a study of T cell changes during pregnancy in multiple sclerosis. TCRdb's table, derived via immunoSEQ multiplex PCR, lists solely in-frame clones and lacks some. This table holds over 55,000 clones, around 90% found once. Sequencing used peripheral blood, obtained after pregnancy. The origin of the receptors is a female donor in good health, enrolled as a control in a pregnancy study. Both conserved end residues are part of each CDR3. A D gene is named only where the DNA matches it firmly. Expanded clones get a size class; other rows say once, few or many, or leave the size out.

D gene	V gene	clone size	J gene	CDR3 DNA	CDR3 protein
-	TRBV9	once	TRBJ2-6	TGTGCCAGCAGCGTAGGCGACTCTGGGGCCAACGTCCTGACTTTC	CASSVGDSGANVLTF
TRBD1	TRBV7-2	-	TRBJ2-7	TGTGCCAGCAGCACGAGGGACAGCCATTACGAGCAGTACTTC	CASSTRDSHYEQYF
TRBD2	TRBV7-9	-	TRBJ2-5	TGTGCCAGCAGCCTACTAGCGGGGGGGACGGGAGAGACCCAGTACTTC	CASSLLAGGTGETQYF
-	TRBV13	-	TRBJ2-7	TGTGCCAGCAGCCACCGCGGCGTAGAGCGGCCCGTCCCCAGCGAGCAGTACTTC	CASSHRGVERPVPSEQYF
-	TRBV12-5	-	TRBJ2-7	TGTGCTAGTGGTTTGTTTCTTGAAGCCGAGCAGTACTTC	CASGLFLEAEQYF
TRBD1	TRBV4-3	-	TRBJ1-5	TGCGCCAGCAGCGCCGGGACAGGGGGCCAGCCCCAGCATTTT	CASSAGTGGQPQHF
-	TRBV9	-	TRBJ2-1	TGTGCCAGCAGCGTACGGGACATCCAAAAAAGCAATGAGCAGTTCTTC	CASSVRDIQKSNEQFF
-	TRBV7-6	-	TRBJ2-3	TGTGCCTCAGGGGCAGATACGCAGTATTTT	CASGADTQYF
-	TRBV19	-	TRBJ1-3	TGTGCCAGTATAGGGACACTCTCTGGAAACACCATATATTTT	CASIGTLSGNTIYF
TRBD1	TRBV30	-	TRBJ1-4	TGTGCCTGGAGTAAGCCGACAGGGCCTAATGAAAAACTGTTTTTT	CAWSKPTGPNEKLFF
TRBD1	TRBV9	-	TRBJ1-2	TGTGCCAGCAGCGTAGGGGACAGGGGGAACTATGGCTACACCTTC	CASSVGDRGNYGYTF
TRBD2	TRBV25-1	-	TRBJ2-3	TGTGCCAGCAGTAAGACTAGCGGGAGGTTTCCAGATACGCAGTATTTT	CASSKTSGRFPDTQYF
TRBD1	TRBV19	-	TRBJ1-2	TGTGCCAGTAAAGGGTCGAGACAGGGAAACCCTGGCTATGGCTACACCTTC	CASKGSRQGNPGYGYTF
TRBD2	TRBV18	-	TRBJ2-3	TGTGCCAGCTCACCACTCCCGGGGGGGAGCACAGATACGCAGTATTTT	CASSPLPGGSTDTQYF
-	TRBV19	-	TRBJ2-4	TGTGCCAGTAGTCCTGAGATATCTAGGACTGGCAAAAACATTCAGTACTTC	CASSPEISRTGKNIQYF
-	TRBV6-5	-	TRBJ1-1	TGTGCCAGCAGTTACTCCATGAACACTGAAGCTTTCTTT	CASSYSMNTEAFF
-	TRBV7-9	-	TRBJ2-3	TGTGCCACCAACACGGGAACTAGCACAGATACGCAGTATTTT	CATNTGTSTDTQYF
-	TRBV2	few	TRBJ1-1	TGTGCCAGCAGAGGACCGGGGACTGAAGCTTTCTTT	CASRGPGTEAFF
TRBD2	TRBV6-4	-	TRBJ2-1	TGTGCCAGCAGTGACCCAAGGTTGACTAGCGGCTCCTACAATGAGCAGTTCTTC	CASSDPRLTSGSYNEQFF
TRBD2	TRBV7-8	-	TRBJ2-7	TGTGCCAGCAGCTTCTCTAGCGGGGGGGCTTCCTACGAGCAGTACTTC	CASSFSSGGASYEQYF
TRBD1	TRBV7-9	-	TRBJ2-7	TGTGCCAGCAGCCCCGGGACAGTCTACGAGCAGTACTTC	CASSPGTVYEQYF
TRBD1	TRBV30	-	TRBJ1-5	TGTGCCTGTCAGACAGGGGAACTTAGCAATCAGCCCCAGCATTTT	CACQTGELSNQPQHF
-	TRBV6-4	-	TRBJ1-1	TGTGCCAGCAGCAGGGGTGAGGACACTGAAGCTTTCTTT	CASSRGEDTEAFF
-	TRBV30	-	TRBJ2-6	TGTGCCTGGAGTTCAGGGGCCGGGGCCAACGTCCTGACTTTC	CAWSSGAGANVLTF
-	TRBV10-1	-	TRBJ1-4	TGCGCCAGCAGTGATGGCGGGACTCCGGACGAAAAACTGTTTTTT	CASSDGGTPDEKLFF
-	TRBV10-3	-	TRBJ2-3	TGTGCCATCAGTGAGTCGAGGGTGGGACTCGGCACAGATACGCAGTATTTT	CAISESRVGLGTDTQYF
-	TRBV10-3	-	TRBJ2-3	TGTGCCATCAGTGGAGTTGGAGATACGCAGTATTTT	CAISGVGDTQYF
TRBD1	TRBV7-2	-	TRBJ1-1	TGTGCCAGCAGCAAGGACAGGACCACTGAAGCTTTCTTT	CASSKDRTTEAFF
-	TRBV14	-	TRBJ1-1	TGTGCCAGCAGCCCCCAGTGGAACACTGAAGCTTTCTTT	CASSPQWNTEAFF
TRBD1	TRBV9	-	TRBJ1-3	TGTGCCAGCAGCGTAGGGGGACAGTCTGGAAACACCATATATTTT	CASSVGGQSGNTIYF
TRBD1	TRBV6-5	-	TRBJ1-6	TGTGCCAGCAGGGAAAGACAGGGAGCGTTTTCACCCCTCCACTTT	CASRERQGAFSPLHF
-	TRBV2	-	TRBJ2-2	TGTGCCAGCAGTGGGAACAGGGAGGGCACCGGGGAGCTGTTTTTT	CASSGNREGTGELFF
-	TRBV7-7	-	TRBJ2-3	TGTGCTAGCACCTCCAACCCACTGTCTACGCAGTATTTT	CASTSNPLSTQYF
-	TRBV15	-	TRBJ2-1	TGTGCCACCTCTAAAGCGGGTTCGACCTACAATGAGCAGTTCTTC	CATSKAGSTYNEQFF
-	TRBV11-2	-	TRBJ1-1	TGTGCCAGCAGCTTGGGGGGGGCTTCCCGAGGGAGCACTGAAGCTTTCTTT	CASSLGGASRGSTEAFF
-	TRBV30	-	TRBJ2-2	TGTGCCTGGAGTGATGGACTGAGACCGAACACCGGGGAGCTGTTTTTT	CAWSDGLRPNTGELFF
-	TRBV6-1	-	TRBJ1-4	TGTGCCAGCAGGAACCGCAGGGGCGGGTCCGAAAAACTGTTTTTT	CASRNRRGGSEKLFF
-	TRBV4-1	-	TRBJ2-7	TGCGCCAGCAGCCAGGGGACACCAAGTCTCGACGAGCAGTACTTC	CASSQGTPSLDEQYF
-	TRBV5-4	-	TRBJ1-6	TGTGCCAGCAGCCCGGAGGGAGGGATTAATTCACCCCTCCACTTT	CASSPEGGINSPLHF
TRBD1	TRBV6-6	-	TRBJ2-5	TGTGCCAGCACCGACAGGGAAAGACAGGGAGAGACCCAGTACTTC	CASTDRERQGETQYF
TRBD1	TRBV10-2	-	TRBJ1-1	TGCGCCAGCAGTGAGGGACAGGCTTACACTGAAGCTTTCTTT	CASSEGQAYTEAFF
TRBD1	TRBV18	-	TRBJ2-7	TGTGCCAGCTCAGAACAGGGGCTCTACGAGCAGTACTTC	CASSEQGLYEQYF
TRBD1	TRBV5-6	-	TRBJ1-3	TGTGCCAGCAGCATCGACAGGGGGTCTGGAAACACCATATATTTT	CASSIDRGSGNTIYF
TRBD2	TRBV9	-	TRBJ2-3	TGTGCCAGCAGCGTCCGAACTAGCGGGGGCGCACGAAATACGCAGTATTTT	CASSVRTSGGARNTQYF
TRBD1	TRBV10-3	-	TRBJ2-7	TGCGGGACAGGGGGGGCCTACGAGCAGTACTTC	CGTGGAYEQYF
-	TRBV7-2	-	TRBJ1-3	TGTGCCAGCAGCCATTGGACAAATCGCTCTGGAAACACCATATATTTT	CASSHWTNRSGNTIYF
-	TRBV14	-	TRBJ2-1	TGTGCCAGCAGCCACCTCAGATACAATGAGCAGTTCTTC	CASSHLRYNEQFF
TRBD1	TRBV4-3	few	TRBJ1-4	TGCGCCAGCAGCCAAGAAAACAGGGGGCATGAAAAACTGTTTTTT	CASSQENRGHEKLFF
-	TRBV9	-	TRBJ1-5	TGTGCCAGCAGCGTAGGGGCAGCCTATAGCAATCAGCCCCAGCATTTT	CASSVGAAYSNQPQHF